This T cell receptor beta chain was sequenced in a study of T cells in Graves' hyperthyroidism and ophthalmopathy. Study-wide points: In simple terms, a model built on 13 V-J features told ophthalmopathy apart from stable hyperthyroidism.

The TCR beta CDR3 regions underwent amplification using RNA transcripts as the source. The primer set for the first-round RT-PCR of the TCR CDR3 was HTBI. TCRdb reprocessed the multiplex PCR reads with MiXCR, giving one entry per CDR3 protein. The sample holds around 540,000 distinct CDR3 sequences, approximately 44% seen once. As regards this clonotype: The antigen is not known.

Sequencing used peripheral blood or thyroid tissue (not recorded which). The TCR sequence derives from a young woman with Graves' hyperthyroidism.

The CDR3 loop is CASSPMGTYEQYF. CDR3 in DNA: TGTGCCAGCAGCCCGATGGGAACCTACGAGCAGTACTTC. The chain joins TRBV7-3 to TRBJ2-7; D not resolved. CDR1 and CDR2 from the germline V gene are SGHTA and FQGTGA. V was shortened by 5 bases and J by 2 bases, with 10 bases between the two germline ends. This CDR3 is built from 13 residues.